These 29 T cell receptor beta chains were all obtained from the same sample, sequenced in a study of T cell changes during pregnancy in multiple sclerosis (dated by TCRdb to about 2019). Library prep was done by the immunoSEQ multiplex PCR assay. TCRdb's version of the immuneACCESS table is confined to in-frame rearrangements and falls short of the full clone set. An unresolved V gene accounts for under half of the shortfall where checked; the remainder is of unknown origin. For this sample the table gives approximately 30,000 clones, of which around 90% were detected only once. The top ten clones comprise about 0.61% of the sample. The source was CD4+ T cells from peripheral blood mononuclear cells, collected in the first trimester of pregnancy. Receptors were obtained from a female donor in good health, enrolled as a control in a pregnancy study.

This clone was seen once. The genes are TRBV4-3 and TRBJ1-4; TRBD1 aligns across 7 bases. Trimming removed 3 bases from V and 6 bases from J; junction bases left unmatched: 1. Germline V gene data show CDR1 as LGHNA and CDR2 as YSLEER. The CDR3 consists of 13 residues. The CDR3 region is CASSQGTDEKLFF. As DNA, the CDR3 is TGCGCCAGCAGCCAGGGGACAGATGAAAAACTGTTTTTT.

This clone occurred a few times. V is TRBV7-9 and J is TRBJ1-6; 8 bases agree with TRBD1. The CDR3 is made up of 14 amino acids. J gave up 9 bases and V 5 bases, and 6 bases lay outside the gene matches. The germline gives CDR1 SEHNR, CDR2 FQNEAQ (reference sequence). The CDR3 nucleotides are TGTGCCAGCAGCATCCCGGACAGGGTTTCACCCCTCCACTTT. This translates into CASSIPDRVSPLHF.

The table lists this clone with a count of one. The rearrangement uses TRBV7-2 and TRBJ2-2; D remains unclear. CDR1 and CDR2 from the germline V gene are SGHTA and FQGNSA. Trimming took off 5 bases at V and 1 base at J, with 8 bases between the two ends. The CDR3 runs 14 residues. CDR3: CASSVNRNTGELFF. The CDR3 DNA follows: TGTGCCAGCAGCGTCAACAGGAACACCGGGGAGCTGTTTTTT. Drawing the rest from reference TRBV7-2 and TRBJ2-2, the complete variable domain is GAGVSQSPSNKVTEKGKDVELRCDPISGHTALYWYRQSLGQGLEFLIYFQGNSAPDKSGLPSDRFSAERTGGSVSTLTIQRTQQEDSAVYLCASSVNRNTGELFFGEGSRLTVL.

V gene TRBV10-3 combines with J gene TRBJ2-7; 9 nucleotides agree with TRBD1. The J segment lost 6 bases and the V segment lost 10 bases, leaving 19 bases of the junction unmatched. The germline V gene has CDR1 ENHRY and CDR2 SYGVKD. The CDR3 covers 16 residues. CDR3 sequence (DNA): TGTGCCACCCAAGCCTCCATAGGGACAGGGAGCGCCGAGCAGTACTTC. Amino acids: CATQASIGTGSAEQYF.

This clone was observed a few times. The chain's CDR3 is CAWSQPTGRYEQYF. CDR3 nucleotides: TGTGCCTGGAGTCAACCCACCGGGAGGTACGAGCAGTACTTC. The chain combines TRBV30 with TRBJ2-7; 7 bases agree with TRBD2. This CDR3 spans 14 amino acids. V trimming: 2 bases; J trimming: 4 bases; junction bases outside the gene matches: 8. Germline V gene lookup returns CDR1 GTSNPN and CDR2 SVGIG (reference sequence).

The chain recombines TRBV5-1 with TRBJ2-1; 8 positions agree with TRBD1. J lost 6 bases, V lost 2 bases, and 10 bases had no gene match. This CDR3 contains 16 residues. Germline loops: CDR1 SGHRS, CDR2 YFSETQ. As DNA, the CDR3 is TGCGCCAGCAGCTTCCTGCCCGGGACAGGACGCAATGAGCAGTTCTTC. Protein product: CASSFLPGTGRNEQFF.

This clone was observed once. The chain is built from TRBV21-1 and TRBJ1-1. TRBV21-1 is described as a pseudogene. CDR3 length: 14 amino acids. CDR3: CASTRPFGETEAFF. DNA for the CDR3: TGTGCCAGCACCCGCCCCTTCGGAGAAACTGAAGCTTTCTTT.

The gene calls are TRBV28 and TRBJ1-2; 8 bases map to TRBD1. Germline-derived CDR1 and CDR2 are MDHEN and SYDVKM. V lost 6 bases and J lost 2; bases outside the gene matches: 5. The CDR3 totals 14 residues. The CDR3 region has the DNA TGTGCCAGCAGGACAGGGGCAGCAAACTATGGCTACACCTTC. Translation: CASRTGAANYGYTF.

In this sample, this clone turned up a few times. V is TRBV7-9 and J is TRBJ1-6; D is ambiguous. Germline V lookup: CDR1 SEHNR, CDR2 FQNEAQ (reference sequence). Trimming cost V 4 bases and J 10 bases, with 14 bases left between them. This CDR3 has 14 residues. CDR3 protein: CASSWSEGGSPLHF. The CDR3 DNA sequence: TGTGCCAGCAGCTGGTCGGAGGGCGGGTCACCCCTCCACTTT.

V usage is TRBV19 and J usage is TRBJ2-4; no clear D gene. V was shortened by 0 bases and J by 6 bases, with 9 bases between the two germline ends. The CDR3 runs 14 residues. Per germline, CDR1 LNHDA and CDR2 SQIVND (reference sequence). CDR3 loop: CASSIDVTGNIQYF. Written as DNA, the CDR3 is TGTGCCAGTAGTATAGATGTGACGGGAAACATTCAGTACTTC. The full variable domain, in which reference TRBV19 and TRBJ2-4 provide the parts outside the CDR3, is DGGITQSPKYLFRKEGQNVTLSCEQNLNHDAMYWYRQDPGQGLRLIYYSQIVNDFQKGDIAEGYSVSREKKESFPLTVTSAQKNPTAFYLCASSIDVTGNIQYFGAGTRLSVL.

The CDR3 is CASSSSGGRTNTGELFF. CDR3 nucleotides: TGTGCCAGCAGCTCCTCAGGGGGCCGGACGAACACCGGGGAGCTGTTTTTT. The V gene is TRBV7-9, the J gene TRBJ2-2, with TRBD1 matching over 8 bases. V lost 4 bases to trimming and J lost 0 bases; unmatched junction nucleotides: 7. This CDR3 is 17 amino acids long. Germline V gene lookup returns CDR1 SEHNR and CDR2 FQNEAQ (reference sequence).

The chain uses TRBV7-3 and TRBJ2-5; tentatively, D is TRBD1 (6 bases). V dropped 4 bases and J dropped 5 bases, with 14 bases sitting between them. The CDR3 loop spans 14 amino acids. The V gene's germline CDR1 is SGHTA and CDR2 FQGTGA. In DNA form, the CDR3 reads TGTGCCAGCAGCTCTTCCCCCCAGGGGGAGACCCAGTACTTC. Translation gives CASSSSPQGETQYF.

V gene TRBV6-1 combines with J gene TRBJ1-4, with D possibly TRBD1 on 6 matching bases. Trimming stripped 6 bases from V and 2 bases from J, with 10 bases between. CDR3 length: 14 residues. CDR1 MNHNS and CDR2 SASEGT come from the germline V gene. CDR3 coding DNA: TGTGCCAGCAGGTCTAGGGGGACTAATGAAAAACTGTTTTTT. Protein: CASRSRGTNEKLFF.

The chain couples TRBV13 to TRBJ2-5; tentative D call: TRBD2 (5 bases). The CDR3 has 14 amino acids. Per germline, CDR1 PRHDT and CDR2 FYEKMQ (reference sequence). The V gene lost 4 bases and the J gene lost 5 bases, with 14 bases spanning the gap. The CDR3 is CASSYTSQLETQYF. The CDR3 coding sequence is TGTGCCAGCAGCTATACTAGTCAGCTGGAGACCCAGTACTTC.

Judged by abundance, this clone is medium-sized. The chain has TRBV7-9 and TRBJ1-1; 7 bases are a match to TRBD1. CDR3 length equals 15 residues. Per the germline V gene, CDR1 is SEHNR and CDR2 is FQNEAQ (reference sequence). V lost 0 bases, J lost 3 bases, and 4 bases stayed unmatched. The CDR3 DNA is TGTGCCAGCAGCTTAGCGACAGGGATGTACACTGAAGCTTTCTTT. Translation: CASSLATGMYTEAFF. The full variable domain, in which reference TRBV7-9 and TRBJ1-1 provide the parts outside the CDR3, is DTGVSQNPRHKITKRGQNVTFRCDPISEHNRLYWYRQTLGQGPEFLTYFQNEAQLEKSRLLSDRFSAERPKGSFSTLEIQRTEQGDSAMYLCASSLATGMYTEAFFGQGTRLTVV.

The chain carries TRBV5-1 and TRBJ2-7; the D gene is possibly TRBD2 (5 bases). Germline assignment: CDR1 SGHRS and CDR2 YFSETQ. There are 13 residues in the CDR3. Deletions cut 2 bases from V and 6 bases from J, with 12 bases between. Written as DNA, the CDR3 is TGCGCCAGCAGCTTCGGTCGGGGTAGCGAGCAGTACTTC. Protein: CASSFGRGSEQYF.

The chain joins TRBV28 to TRBJ2-4; 11 bases agree with TRBD2. The CDR3 runs to 17 residues. Germline assignment: CDR1 MDHEN and CDR2 SYDVKM. Trimming cost V 6 bases and J 1 base; bases outside gene matches: 8. The CDR3 sequence: CASSTLLAGEAKNIQYF. As DNA, the CDR3 is TGTGCCAGCAGCACGCTACTAGCGGGAGAGGCCAAAAACATTCAGTACTTC.

This chain links TRBV2 with TRBJ2-7; D remains unclear. This CDR3 contains 14 residues. Germline V gene lookup returns CDR1 SNHLY and CDR2 FYNNEI. V lost 4 bases to trimming and J lost 1 base, with 11 bases between them. The chain's CDR3 is CASSVETSSYEQYF. For the CDR3, the DNA is TGTGCCAGCAGTGTCGAGACATCTTCCTACGAGCAGTACTTC.

J is TRBJ1-3 and V is TRBV18, with 7 nucleotides matching TRBD1. J lost 2 bases, V lost 4 bases, and 8 bases had no gene match. The germline V gene has CDR1 KGHSH and CDR2 LQKENI. This CDR3 is 16 amino acids long. CDR3 DNA: TGTGCCAGCTCACTCCCGACAGGGTTCACTGGAAACACCATATATTTT. Its protein product is CASSLPTGFTGNTIYF.

The chain joins TRBV5-6 to TRBJ1-4, with TRBD1 matching over 7 bases. The CDR3 length is 14 residues. The ends lost 2 bases at V and 7 bases at J; junction bases unmatched: 5. Germline V lookup: CDR1 SGHDT, CDR2 YYEEEE. CDR3 sequence: CASSLQGLSEKLFF. CDR3 coding DNA: TGTGCCAGCAGCTTACAGGGGTTGAGTGAAAAACTGTTTTTT. The entire variable domain, with the rest obtained from reference TRBV5-6 and TRBJ1-4, is as follows: DAGVTQSPTHLIKTRGQQVTLRCSPKSGHDTVSWYQQALGQGPQFIFQYYEEEERQRGNFPDRFSGHQFPNYSSELNVNALLLGDSALYLCASSLQGLSEKLFFGSGTQLSVL.

This clone appeared a single time. A read error may produce the germline difference seen at one junction end. The V gene is TRBV7-7, the J gene TRBJ2-1; 11 bases agree with TRBD2. The CDR3 totals 16 residues. CDR1 and CDR2 (germline): SSHAT, FNYEAQ (reference sequence). This CDR3 is CASSTGTSGSYNEQFF. CDR3 sequence (DNA): TGTGCTAGCAGTACCGGGACTAGCGGCTCCTACAATGAGCAGTTCTTC.

The V call is TRBV7-2, the J call TRBJ1-6, with 9 bases identical to TRBD1. With 5 bases clipped from V and 5 bases from J, the junction kept 4 bases outside the gene matches. The CDR3 loop spans 15 amino acids. CDR1 is SGHTA and CDR2 is FQGNSA in the germline V gene. The CDR3 DNA sequence: TGTGCCAGCAGCCACAGGGGGCGGGATAATTCACCCCTCCACTTT. Residues: CASSHRGRDNSPLHF.

The chain has TRBV25-1 and TRBJ2-7; 8 bases are shared with TRBD2. The V segment lost 4 bases and the J segment 2 bases; nucleotides outside the gene matches: 4. The CDR3 sequence is 14 residues long. Looked up from germline, CDR1 is MGHDK and CDR2 is SYGVNS. CDR3 sequence (DNA): TGTGCCAGCAGTGCTACTAGCGGCACCTACGAGCAGTACTTC. This codes for CASSATSGTYEQYF.

The rearrangement uses TRBV9 and TRBJ2-7; D unresolved. The germline gives CDR1 SGDLS, CDR2 YYNGEE. The CDR3 is 15 amino acids. V lost 0 bases, J lost 3 bases, and 13 bases lay in between. The CDR3 DNA sequence: TGTGCCAGCAGCGTAGGTGGTGGGCAAGGCTACGAGCAGTACTTC. This gives the protein CASSVGGGQGYEQYF.

The chain uses TRBV29-1 and TRBJ1-2; the match to TRBD1 covers 7 bases. CDR3 size: 14 residues. Germline-derived CDR1 and CDR2 are SQVTM and ANQGSEA. The CDR3 DNA reads TGCGCAATGACTAGACAGGGCGGATTGGGAGGCTACACCTTC. This encodes CAMTRQGGLGGYTF.

This chain uses TRBV5-6 with TRBJ1-6, with D tentatively TRBD1 (6 bases). Between the trimmed V and J ends, which lost 2 bases and 9 bases, there was a span of 12 bases. CDR1 is SGHDT, CDR2 YYEEEE, per germline. This CDR3 region has 14 residues. This CDR3 is CASSLQGVSSPLHF. CDR3 sequence (DNA): TGTGCCAGCAGCTTACAGGGAGTTAGTTCACCCCTCCACTTT.

This rearrangement joins TRBV19 to TRBJ1-1; 7 bases line up with TRBD1. J was trimmed by 1 base and V by 3 bases; bases with no gene match: 5. CDR1 and CDR2 from the germline V gene are LNHDA and SQIVND (reference sequence). The CDR3 is 15 residues long. For the CDR3, the DNA is TGTGCCAGTAGTATTATACGGACAGGGAACACTGAAGCTTTCTTT. Translation gives CASSIIRTGNTEAFF.

The V gene is TRBV9, the J gene TRBJ2-7; 9 bases are shared with TRBD2. Germline values: CDR1 SGDLS, CDR2 YYNGEE. V dropped 0 bases and J dropped 3; count of bases not matched to a gene: 10. The CDR3 runs to 17 residues. CDR3 in DNA: TGTGCCAGCAGCGTAGGAGGAGCGGGAGGTTCAAACTACGAGCAGTACTTC. Translating it yields CASSVGGAGGSNYEQYF.

The J gene is TRBJ1-3, the V gene TRBV9; D might be TRBD1 (6 bases). CDR1 and CDR2 from the germline V gene are SGDLS and YYNGEE. V lost 3 bases to trimming and J lost 3 bases, with 10 bases between them. There are 14 residues in the CDR3. The CDR3 here is CASSEGHSGNTIYF. The DNA of the CDR3 is TGTGCCAGCAGCGAGGGACACAGTGGAAACACCATATATTTT.